A single TCR beta chain is shown here with its context. What it binds is unknown. This entry comes from a study of T cell clonotyping in hematopoietic cell transplantation. Study-wide context: Pretransplant recipient samples were taken after cytoreduction. Study findings and constraints: Pathologically expanded recipient clonotypes increased progressively from day 30 to day 180 as diversity fell.

Time point noted: recipient sample about 28 days before transplant, after cytoreduction. Blood collection times were about day -28 and days 30, 100, 180 posttransplant. Clones were sequenced by immunoSEQ multiplex PCR, and TCRdb holds only the in-frame ones, with some missing. The sample lists some 13,000 clones; approximately 88% were seen once. The TCR sequence derives from a man aged 55 to 70 with acute myeloid leukemia. Some clones in this sample may be carry-over from other donors' samples. Sequencing used peripheral blood mononuclear cells, obtained before stem cell transplant.

The CDR3, as DNA: TGTGCCAGCTCATTATACTCCGCCCTCTCTAACTATGGCTACACCTTC. Its protein is CASSLYSALSNYGYTF. The genes are TRBV5-4 and TRBJ1-2, with D uncertain. Germline lookup yields CDR1 SGHNT and CDR2 YYREEE (reference sequence). V was shortened by 7 bases and J by 0 bases, with 19 bases between the two germline ends. The CDR3 sequence is 16 residues long.